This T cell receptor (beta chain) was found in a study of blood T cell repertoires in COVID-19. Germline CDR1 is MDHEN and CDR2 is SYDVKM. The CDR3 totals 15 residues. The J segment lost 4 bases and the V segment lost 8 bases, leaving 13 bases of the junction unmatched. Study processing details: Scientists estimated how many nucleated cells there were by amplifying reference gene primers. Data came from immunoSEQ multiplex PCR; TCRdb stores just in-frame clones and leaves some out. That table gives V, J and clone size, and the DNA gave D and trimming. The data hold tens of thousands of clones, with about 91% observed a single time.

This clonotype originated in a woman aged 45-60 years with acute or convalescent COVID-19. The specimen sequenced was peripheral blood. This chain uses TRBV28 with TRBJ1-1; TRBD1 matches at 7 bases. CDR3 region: CASLGTDQGGTEAFF. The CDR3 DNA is TGTGCCAGCCTTGGGACAGATCAAGGGGGCACTGAAGCTTTCTTT.